This TCR beta chain was profiled in a study of T cell clonality in common variable immunodeficiency. For at least one year, all CVID subjects received replacement immunoglobulin. This clone has ten or more counts. Its target is unknown. The CDR3 is cut off 3 residues early in the read; its end comes from the germline J gene. The CDR3 covers 14 residues. The germline V gene encodes CDR1 GTSNPN and CDR2 SVGIG (reference sequence). The V and J ends lost 3 bases and 6 bases respectively, with 15 bases between them. The repertoire was sequenced with immunoSEQ multiplex PCR; TCRdb's copy has only in-frame clones and lacks some. Altogether tens of thousands of clones were found in the sample, and no singletons occur. Study-level findings and limits: Compared with controls, CVID subjects had fewer shared TCRbeta clones. CVID patient heterogeneity limited repertoire-clinical complication correlations. Reportedly, TCR beta sequences from common variable immunodeficiency showed fewer deletions and N-nucleotide insertions. CVID subjects had higher TCRbeta clonality than healthy controls, most marked in about a third.

The sample comprised peripheral blood mononuclear cells. The TCR comes from a human donor with common variable immunodeficiency. The chain has TRBV30 and TRBJ2-1, with D maybe TRBD2 (6 bases). The CDR3 region is CAWRSGGLPNEQFF. The part of the CDR3 DNA that was read is TGTGCCTGGAGGTCCGGGGGTCTCCCCAATGAG.